This TCR beta chain is drawn from a study of T cells in women clearing cervical HPV infection. CDR1 is SGHKS, CDR2 YYEKEE, per germline (reference sequence). The CDR3 sequence is 15 residues long. V shed 7 bases and J shed 0 bases, with 14 bases lying between them. Turning to this clone: The CDR3 end falls 3 residues outside the read, so it is completed with the germline J gene.

Only in-frame clones appear in the TCRdb table, and some are missing; sequencing was by immunoSEQ multiplex PCR. The sample includes around 21,000 clones. The chain carries TRBV5-5 and TRBJ2-1, with D possibly matching TRBD2 (5 bases). Sequenced sample: blood buffy coat. This clonotype was sampled from a woman between 18 and 69 years old with a cervical HPV16 infection that either progressed to CIN3+ or cleared (not recorded which). The CDR3 region is CASANLASSYNEQFF. CDR3 bases read: TGTGCCAGCGCAAACTTAGCGAGCTCCTACAATGAG. The variable domain in full, completed from reference TRBV5-5 and TRBJ2-1, reads DAGVTQSPTHLIKTRGQQVTLRCSPISGHKSVSWYQQVLGQGPQFIFQYYEKEERGRGNFPDRFSARQFPNYSSELNVNALLLGDSALYLCASANLASSYNEQFFGPGTRLTVL.